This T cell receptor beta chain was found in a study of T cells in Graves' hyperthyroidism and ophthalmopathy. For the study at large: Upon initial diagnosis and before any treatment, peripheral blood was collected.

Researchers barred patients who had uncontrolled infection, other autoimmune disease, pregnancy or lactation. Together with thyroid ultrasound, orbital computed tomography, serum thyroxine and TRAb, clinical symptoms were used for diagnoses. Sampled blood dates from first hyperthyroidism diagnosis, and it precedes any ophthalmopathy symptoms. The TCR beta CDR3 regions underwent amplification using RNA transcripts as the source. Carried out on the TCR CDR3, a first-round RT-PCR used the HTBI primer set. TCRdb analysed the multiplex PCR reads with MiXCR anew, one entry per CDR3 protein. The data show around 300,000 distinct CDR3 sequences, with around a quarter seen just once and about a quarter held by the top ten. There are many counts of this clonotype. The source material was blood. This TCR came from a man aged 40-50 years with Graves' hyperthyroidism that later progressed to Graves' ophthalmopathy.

The CDR3 sequence: CASRSGGGGEQYF. In DNA, the CDR3 is TGTGCCAGCCGCTCGGGGGGCGGTGGCGAGCAGTACTTC. The gene calls are TRBV7-9 and TRBJ2-7; D may be TRBD2 (7 bases). The ends were cut back, 8 bases at V and 6 bases at J, with 17 bases in the middle. CDR3 length: 13 amino acids. Germline CDR1 reads SEHNR; CDR2 reads FQNEAQ (reference sequence).